This T cell receptor beta chain came from a study of blood T cell repertoires in COVID-19. As for the study in general: Material from acute and convalescent COVID-19 was sourced from the United States, Italy and Spain. Sources were T cells, B-cell-depleted T cells, or PBMCs; the material itself was cDNA or gDNA.

In the original processing: Amplifying reference gene primers gave estimates of nucleated cell counts. Sequencing was performed with immunoSEQ multiplex PCR; in TCRdb, only in-frame clones are kept and a portion is missing. V and J calls and clone size follow that table, whereas D and trimming were derived from the DNA. The table lists tens of thousands of clones, roughly 90% of them singletons, with 14% in the top ten. This TCR derives from a human donor in a cohort sampled during active COVID-19. Sequenced material: peripheral blood.

CDR3 loop: CASSEGSNRLLETQYF. The CDR3 nucleotides read TGTGCCAGCAGTGAAGGAAGTAACAGGCTTTTAGAGACCCAGTACTTC. The genes are TRBV6-1 and TRBJ2-5, with a weak D call TRBD1 (5 bases). The CDR3 has 16 residues. Germline V CDR1 and CDR2: MNHNS, SASEGT. Trimming left V 1 base short and J 4 bases short, with 16 bases between.